This T cell receptor (beta chain) is drawn from a study of T cells in Graves' hyperthyroidism and ophthalmopathy. There were TCR beta CDR3 regions amplified from RNA transcripts. The TCR CDR3 first-round RT-PCR relied on the HTBI primer set. TCRdb reprocessed the multiplex PCR reads via MiXCR and lists one record per CDR3 protein. The profile covers more than 550,000 distinct CDR3 sequences, with 15% to 20% appearing a single time and about a sixth taken by the ten largest. The ends were cut back, 5 bases at V and 2 bases at J, with 12 bases in the middle. Looked up from germline, CDR1 is LNHDA and CDR2 is SQIVND (reference sequence). The CDR3 extends over 14 amino acids. In its sample, this clonotype was seen many times. The antigen remains undetermined. Subjects aged 18 to 65 presented with newly diagnosed hyperthyroidism of less than 2 months' duration. Patients were excluded because of uncontrolled infection, other autoimmune disease, pregnancy or lactation.

Whole-study findings and limits: In blood, most of the thyroid clonotypes expanded above 0.001 were also present.

V and J are TRBV19 and TRBJ2-5; TRBD1 is a possible D gene (6 bases). Sequenced: blood. The source is a woman aged 45 to 65 with Graves' hyperthyroidism that later progressed to Graves' ophthalmopathy. The CDR3 DNA reads as TGTGCCAGTAGTTCAAGAGGGGGACAAGAGACCCAGTACTTC. This translates into CASSSRGGQETQYF.